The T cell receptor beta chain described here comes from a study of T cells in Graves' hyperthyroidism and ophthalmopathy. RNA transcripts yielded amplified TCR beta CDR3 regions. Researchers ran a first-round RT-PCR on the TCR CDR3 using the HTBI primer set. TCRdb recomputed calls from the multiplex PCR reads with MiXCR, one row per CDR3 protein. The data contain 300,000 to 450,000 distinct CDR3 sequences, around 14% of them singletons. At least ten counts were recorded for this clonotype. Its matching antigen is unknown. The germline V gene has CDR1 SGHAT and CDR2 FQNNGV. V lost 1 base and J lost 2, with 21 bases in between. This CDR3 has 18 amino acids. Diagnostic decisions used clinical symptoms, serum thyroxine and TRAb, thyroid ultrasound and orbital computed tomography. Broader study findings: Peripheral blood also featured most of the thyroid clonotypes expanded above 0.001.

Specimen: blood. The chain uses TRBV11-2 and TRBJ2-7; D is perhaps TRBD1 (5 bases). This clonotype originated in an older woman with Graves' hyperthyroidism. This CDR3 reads CASSLAMALQGITYEQYF. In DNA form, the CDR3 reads TGTGCCAGCAGCTTAGCAATGGCCCTGCAGGGTATAACCTACGAGCAGTACTTC.